Listed below are T cell receptor beta chains from one sample, sequenced in a study of blood T cells in healthy people across ages. TCRdb processed the 5' RACE reads anew with MiXCR; each CDR3 protein has one entry. The table records 700,000 to 900,000 distinct CDR3 sequences, roughly 24% of them present only once. These sequences were also reported in another study, on T cells of mothers and their children.

The sequenced material came from blood. The receptors were sampled from a boy aged 5 to 17 in good health. The CDR3 runs from the conserved cysteine through the conserved F or W. D genes are given only for firm matches. The listing skips clone size in some rows; elsewhere it reads once, few, many or a size class.

D	V	J	size	CDR3	DNA
TRBD1	TRBV12-3/TRBV12-4	TRBJ2-4	few	CASSLTGGHIQYF	TGTGCCAGCAGTTTGACAGGGGGGCACATTCAGTACTTC
TRBD2	TRBV20-1	TRBJ2-5	.	CSASTSGRETQYF	TGCAGTGCTTCGACTAGCGGGCGAGAGACCCAGTACTTC
TRBD1	TRBV3-1	TRBJ2-4	.	CASSQAWDSLAKNIQYF	TGTGCCAGCAGCCAGGCGTGGGACAGTCTAGCCAAAAACATTCAGTACTTC
.	TRBV29-1	TRBJ1-3	.	CSVDSSGNTIYF	TGCAGCGTTGACAGCTCTGGAAACACCATATATTTT
.	TRBV5-1	TRBJ1-4	.	CASSLAGGSEKLFF	TGCGCCAGCAGCTTGGCCGGGGGGTCCGAAAAACTGTTTTTT
TRBD1	TRBV10-2	TRBJ2-1	few	CASTGTVNNEQFF	TGCGCCAGCACCGGGACAGTCAACAATGAGCAGTTCTTC
.	TRBV6-6	TRBJ1-1	few	CASSYSGFAEAFF	TGTGCCAGCAGTTATTCGGGCTTCGCTGAAGCTTTCTTT
TRBD1	TRBV7-7	TRBJ2-5	many	CASSSRTGGETQYF	TGTGCTAGCAGCTCTCGGACAGGGGGAGAGACCCAGTACTTC
.	TRBV25-1	TRBJ1-4	few	CASSDPRGGDEKLFF	TGTGCCAGCAGTGACCCCCGAGGGGGAGATGAAAAACTGTTTTTT
TRBD1	TRBV6-2/TRBV6-3	TRBJ2-1	few	CASSYSGQGRYNEQFF	TGTGCCAGCAGTTACTCGGGACAGGGTAGATACAATGAGCAGTTCTTC
.	TRBV19	TRBJ1-5	.	CASSMKDSLQPQHF	TGTGCCAGTAGTATGAAGGACAGCCTACAGCCCCAGCATTTT
TRBD1	TRBV2	TRBJ1-1	few	CASSRNPGQGAAEAFF	TGTGCCAGCAGCCGCAACCCGGGACAGGGGGCTGCTGAAGCTTTCTTT
.	TRBV11-2	TRBJ2-5	.	CASSLVSGVQETQYF	TGTGCCAGCAGCTTAGTTAGTGGGGTCCAAGAGACCCAGTACTTC
TRBD1	TRBV7-3	TRBJ2-5	once	CASSPQTGTQETQYF	TGTGCCAGCAGCCCTCAGACAGGGACCCAGGAGACCCAGTACTTC
.	TRBV25-1	TRBJ2-3	.	CASSEPRSTDTQYF	TGTGCCAGCAGTGAACCCAGAAGCACAGATACGCAGTATTTT
.	TRBV2	TRBJ2-7	few	CASSEEPRPWDEQYF	TGTGCCAGCAGTGAAGAACCGCGGCCCTGGGACGAGCAGTACTTC
.	TRBV6-5	TRBJ1-6	.	CASSYGRDGASPLHF	TGTGCCAGCAGTTACGGCCGGGACGGTGCCTCACCCCTCCACTTT
TRBD1	TRBV20-1	TRBJ2-5	.	CSAPRQGYQETQYF	TGCAGTGCGCCCCGACAGGGGTACCAAGAGACCCAGTACTTC
TRBD2	TRBV6-2/TRBV6-3	TRBJ2-3	.	CASGGGPTDTQYF	TGTGCCAGCGGCGGGGGGCCCACAGATACGCAGTATTTT
.	TRBV12-5	TRBJ2-5	few	CVSGLSWPPETQYF	TGTGTTAGTGGTTTGTCTTGGCCCCCGGAGACCCAGTACTTC
.	TRBV7-6	TRBJ2-1	few	CASSLGGWNERFF	TGTGCCAGCAGCTTGGGGGGCTGGAATGAGCGGTTCTTC
.	TRBV9	TRBJ1-2	few	CASSVDPFLRYGYTF	TGTGCCAGCAGCGTAGATCCGTTTTTGCGGTATGGCTACACCTTC
.	TRBV15	TRBJ2-7	.	CATSTKVGANYEQYF	TGTGCCACCAGCACTAAGGTAGGGGCCAACTACGAGCAGTACTTC
.	TRBV5-4	TRBJ2-2	few	CASSSLRQVGTGELFF	TGTGCCAGCAGCTCGCTCCGACAGGTCGGCACCGGGGAGCTGTTTTTT
TRBD1	TRBV20-1	TRBJ2-7	.	CSARTGALYEQYF	TGCAGTGCCCGGACAGGGGCACTCTACGAGCAGTACTTC
TRBD2	TRBV9	TRBJ2-7	few	CASSGGTSGDYEQYF	TGTGCCAGCAGCGGTGGGACTAGCGGGGATTACGAGCAGTACTTC
.	TRBV5-1	TRBJ2-3	few	CASSSRAPSPDTQYF	TGCGCCAGCAGCTCCCGGGCCCCCTCCCCAGATACGCAGTATTTT
TRBD2	TRBV6-6	TRBJ2-3	.	CASSQLPLASDTQYF	TGTGCCAGCAGCCAACTCCCACTAGCGTCGGATACGCAGTATTTT
.	TRBV28	TRBJ1-5	many	CASSTGGQPQHF	TGTGCCAGCAGTACCGGGGGTCAGCCCCAGCATTTT
.	TRBV25-1	TRBJ2-6	few	CASGADAGANVLTF	TGTGCCAGCGGAGCCGACGCTGGGGCCAACGTCCTGACTTTC
.	TRBV29-1	TRBJ2-1	once	CSVGVGGANEQFF	TGCAGCGTCGGGGTGGGGGGGGCCAATGAGCAGTTCTTC